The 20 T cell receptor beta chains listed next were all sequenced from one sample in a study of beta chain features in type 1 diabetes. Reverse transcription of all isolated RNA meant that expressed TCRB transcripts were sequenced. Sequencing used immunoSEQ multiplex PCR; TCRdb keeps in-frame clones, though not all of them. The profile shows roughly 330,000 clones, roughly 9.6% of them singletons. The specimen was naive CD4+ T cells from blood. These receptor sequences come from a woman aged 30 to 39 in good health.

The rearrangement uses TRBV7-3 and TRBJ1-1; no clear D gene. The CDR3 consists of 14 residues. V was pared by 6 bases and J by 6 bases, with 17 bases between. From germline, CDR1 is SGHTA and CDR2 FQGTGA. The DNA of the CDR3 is TGTGCCAGCAGACCAGTATCGGAGGGCCCTGAAGCTTTCTTT. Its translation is CASRPVSEGPEAFF. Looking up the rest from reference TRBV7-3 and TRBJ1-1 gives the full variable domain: GAGVSQTPSNKVTEKGKYVELRCDPISGHTALYWYRQSLGQGPEFLIYFQGTGAADDSGLPNDRFFAVRPEGSVSTLKIQRTERGDSAVYLCASRPVSEGPEAFFGQGTRLTVV.

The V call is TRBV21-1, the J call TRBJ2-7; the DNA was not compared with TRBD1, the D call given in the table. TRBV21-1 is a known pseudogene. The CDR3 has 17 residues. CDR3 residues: CASSKGGLHSYNYEQYF. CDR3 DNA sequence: TGTGCCAGCAGCAAAGGGGGGCTACATTCTTACAACTACGAGCAGTACTTC.

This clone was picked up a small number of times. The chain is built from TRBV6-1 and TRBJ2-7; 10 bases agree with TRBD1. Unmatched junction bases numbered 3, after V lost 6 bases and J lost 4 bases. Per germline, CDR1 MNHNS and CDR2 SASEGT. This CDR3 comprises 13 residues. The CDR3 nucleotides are TGTGCCAGCAGGGGGACAGGGGCGTACGAGCAGTACTTC. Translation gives CASRGTGAYEQYF.

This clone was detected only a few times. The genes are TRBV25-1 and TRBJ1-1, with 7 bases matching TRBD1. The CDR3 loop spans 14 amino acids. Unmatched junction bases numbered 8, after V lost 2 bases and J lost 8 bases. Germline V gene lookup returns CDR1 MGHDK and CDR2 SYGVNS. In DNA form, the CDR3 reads TGTGCCAGCAGTGAAAGACAGGGAATGACCGAAGCTTTCTTT. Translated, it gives CASSERQGMTEAFF.

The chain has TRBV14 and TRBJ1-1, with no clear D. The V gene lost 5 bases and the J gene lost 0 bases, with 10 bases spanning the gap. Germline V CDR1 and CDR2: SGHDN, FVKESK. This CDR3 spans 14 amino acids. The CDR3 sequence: CASSEREMNTEAFF. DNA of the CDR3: TGTGCCAGCAGCGAGAGAGAAATGAACACTGAAGCTTTCTTT.

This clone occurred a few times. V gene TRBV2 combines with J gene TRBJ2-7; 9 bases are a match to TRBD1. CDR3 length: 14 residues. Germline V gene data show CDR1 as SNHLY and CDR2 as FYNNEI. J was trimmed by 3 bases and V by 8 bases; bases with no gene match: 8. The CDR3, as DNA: TGTGCCAGCGGGAGACAGGGGGTAGACTACGAGCAGTACTTC. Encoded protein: CASGRQGVDYEQYF.

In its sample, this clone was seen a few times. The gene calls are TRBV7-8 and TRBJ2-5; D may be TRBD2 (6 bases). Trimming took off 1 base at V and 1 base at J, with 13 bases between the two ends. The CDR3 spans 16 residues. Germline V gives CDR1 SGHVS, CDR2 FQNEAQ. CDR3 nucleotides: TGTGCCAGCAGCTTAGTGTTCCCGGGACTCCAAGAGACCCAGTACTTC. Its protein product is CASSLVFPGLQETQYF.

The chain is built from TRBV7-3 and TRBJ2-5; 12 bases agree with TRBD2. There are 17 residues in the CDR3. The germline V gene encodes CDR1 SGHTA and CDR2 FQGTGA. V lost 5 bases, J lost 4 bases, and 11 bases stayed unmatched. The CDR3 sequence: CASSPTALAGGRETQYF. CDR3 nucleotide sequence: TGTGCCAGCAGCCCCACGGCACTAGCGGGAGGCAGAGAGACCCAGTACTTC.

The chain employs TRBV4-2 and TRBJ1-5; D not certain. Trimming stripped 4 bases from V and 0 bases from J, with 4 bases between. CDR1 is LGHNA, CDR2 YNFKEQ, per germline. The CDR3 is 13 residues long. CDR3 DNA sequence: TGTGCCAGCAGCCCTCTTAGCAATCAGCCCCAGCATTTT. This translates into CASSPLSNQPQHF.

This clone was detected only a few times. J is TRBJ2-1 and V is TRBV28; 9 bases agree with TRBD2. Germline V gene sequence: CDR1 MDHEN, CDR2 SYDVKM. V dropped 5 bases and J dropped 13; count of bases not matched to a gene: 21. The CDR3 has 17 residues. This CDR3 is CASSPQGGRVSGRNQFF. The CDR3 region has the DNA TGTGCCAGCAGTCCCCAAGGGGGCAGGGTTAGCGGGAGAAACCAGTTCTTC.

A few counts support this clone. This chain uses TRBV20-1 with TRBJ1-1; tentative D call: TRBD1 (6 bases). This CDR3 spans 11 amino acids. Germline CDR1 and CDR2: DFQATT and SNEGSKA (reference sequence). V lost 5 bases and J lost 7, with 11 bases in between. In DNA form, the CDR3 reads TGCAGTGCTCCCGTCAGGGGTGAAGCTTTCTTT. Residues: CSAPVRGEAFF.

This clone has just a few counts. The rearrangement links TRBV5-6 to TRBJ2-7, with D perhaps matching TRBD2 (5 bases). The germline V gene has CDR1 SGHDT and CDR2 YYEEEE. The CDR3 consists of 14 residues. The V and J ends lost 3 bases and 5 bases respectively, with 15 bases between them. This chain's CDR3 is CASSSGLRRDEQYF. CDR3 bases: TGTGCCAGCAGCTCGGGATTACGGCGGGACGAGCAGTACTTC.

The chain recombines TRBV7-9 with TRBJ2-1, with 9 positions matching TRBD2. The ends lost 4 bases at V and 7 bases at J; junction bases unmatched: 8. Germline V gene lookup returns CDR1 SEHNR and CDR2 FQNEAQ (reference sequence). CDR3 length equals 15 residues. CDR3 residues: CASSSAGGTNNEQFF. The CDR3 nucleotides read TGTGCCAGCAGCTCAGCGGGAGGAACAAATAATGAGCAGTTCTTC.

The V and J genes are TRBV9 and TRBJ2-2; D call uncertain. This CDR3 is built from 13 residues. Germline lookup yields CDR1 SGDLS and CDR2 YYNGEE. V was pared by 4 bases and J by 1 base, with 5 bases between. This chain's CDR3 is CASSPLNTGELFF. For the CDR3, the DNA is TGTGCCAGCAGCCCACTGAACACCGGGGAGCTGTTTTTT.

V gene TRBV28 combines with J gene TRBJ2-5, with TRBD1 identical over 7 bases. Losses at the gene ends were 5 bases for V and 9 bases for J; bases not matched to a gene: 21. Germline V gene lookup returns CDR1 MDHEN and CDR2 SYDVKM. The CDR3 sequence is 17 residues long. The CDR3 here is CASSATGTDVLPVSQYF. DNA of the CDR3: TGTGCCAGCAGTGCGACCGGGACAGACGTGCTCCCAGTGTCCCAGTACTTC.

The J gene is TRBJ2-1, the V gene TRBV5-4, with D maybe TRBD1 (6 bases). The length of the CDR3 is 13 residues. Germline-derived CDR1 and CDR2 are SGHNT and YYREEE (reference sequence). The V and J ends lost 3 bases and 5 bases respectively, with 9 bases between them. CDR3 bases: TGTGCCAGCAGCTCGGACAGAGACAATGAGCAGTTCTTC. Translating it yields CASSSDRDNEQFF.

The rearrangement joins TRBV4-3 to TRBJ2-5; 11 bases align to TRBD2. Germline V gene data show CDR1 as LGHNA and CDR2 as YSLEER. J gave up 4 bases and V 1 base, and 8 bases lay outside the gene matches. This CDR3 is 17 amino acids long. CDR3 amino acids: CASSQAKLAGVVETQYF. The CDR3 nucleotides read TGCGCCAGCAGCCAAGCGAAACTAGCGGGAGTGGTAGAGACCCAGTACTTC.

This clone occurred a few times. The CDR3 spells CSVPGLAGEETQYF. CDR3 DNA sequence: TGCAGCGTACCGGGACTAGCGGGAGAGGAGACCCAGTACTTC. The gene calls are TRBV29-1 and TRBJ2-5; 14 nucleotides align to TRBD2. Per germline, CDR1 SQVTM and CDR2 ANQGSEA. The length of the CDR3 is 14 residues. V shed 6 bases, J shed 5 bases, and the junction held 5 bases outside the gene matches. Looking up the rest from reference TRBV29-1 and TRBJ2-5 gives the full variable domain: SAVISQKPSRDICQRGTSLTIQCQVDSQVTMMFWYRQQPGQSLTLIATANQGSEATYESGFVIDKFPISRPNLTFSTLTVSNMSPEDSSIYLCSVPGLAGEETQYFGPGTRLLVL.

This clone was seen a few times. The CDR3 nucleotides read TGTGCCAGTTGTAGCGGGAGGGCTACAGATACGCAGTATTTT. Encoded protein: CASCSGRATDTQYF. The rearrangement joins TRBV28 to TRBJ2-3; TRBD2 matches at 11 bases. The V segment lost 9 bases and the J segment 3 bases; nucleotides outside the gene matches: 5. CDR1 and CDR2 (germline): MDHEN, SYDVKM. The CDR3 has 14 amino acids.

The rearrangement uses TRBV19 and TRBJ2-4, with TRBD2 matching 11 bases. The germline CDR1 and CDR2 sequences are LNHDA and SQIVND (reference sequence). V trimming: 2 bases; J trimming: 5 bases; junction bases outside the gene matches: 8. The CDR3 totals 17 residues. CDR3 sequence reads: CASSILSLAGVENIQYF. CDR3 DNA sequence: TGTGCCAGTAGTATACTATCACTAGCGGGAGTCGAAAACATTCAGTACTTC.